Listed below are T cell receptor beta chains from one sample, sequenced in a study of human T cells and chemical hapten exposure. A single record per CDR3 protein comes from TCRdb applying MiXCR to the RACE reads. Here the sample spans approximately 350,000 distinct CDR3 sequences, about 6.3% being singletons. The specimen was whole blood, collected in connection with sensitization to the hapten diphenylcyclopropenone (DPC). Receptors originate from a woman under 30 with alopecia areata. Some clones in this sample may be carry-over from other donors' samples. Each CDR3 is given with its conserved first and last residue. Fields, in order: V gene, D gene, clone size, J gene, CDR3 protein, CDR3 DNA. D genes are given only for firm matches. Expanded clones are given a class, and other clones once, few, many or no size at all.

>TRBV20-1|TRBD2|many|TRBJ2-1
CSARAMGGGNYNEQFF
TGCAGTGCTAGAGCCATGGGCGGGGGTAACTACAATGAGCAGTTCTTC
>TRBV12-3/TRBV12-4|.|many|TRBJ1-6
CASSLRDTNSPLHF
TGTGCCAGCAGTTTAAGGGACACAAATTCACCCCTCCACTTT
>TRBV5-1|.|many|TRBJ2-3
CASSESTDTQYF
TGTGCCAGCTCGGAGAGCACAGATACGCAGTATTTT
>TRBV20-1|TRBD1|many|TRBJ1-2
CSARGQPGYGYTF
TGCAGTGCTAGGGGACAGCCAGGCTATGGCTACACCTTC
>TRBV15|.|many|TRBJ2-3
CATSWRGKGDTQYF
TGTGCCACCAGTTGGAGGGGGAAGGGAGATACGCAGTATTTT
>TRBV7-6|TRBD1|many|TRBJ2-3
CASSLEAGGRAVTQYF
TGTGCCAGCAGCTTAGAAGCAGGGGGCCGGGCAGTTACGCAGTATTTT
>TRBV5-1|.|few|TRBJ2-3
CASSLIVSQGRNTQYF
TGCGCCAGCAGCTTGATTGTTTCACAGGGCAGGAATACGCAGTATTTT
>TRBV11-2|.|many|TRBJ2-3
CASSTRYTQYF
TGTGCCAGCAGCACACGTTATACGCAGTATTTT
>TRBV7-9|.|.|TRBJ2-2
CASSRLENTGGLFF
TGTGCCAGCAGCAGACTAGAGAACACCGGGGGGCTGTTTTTT
>TRBV7-6|TRBD2|.|TRBJ2-5
CASSWSGSGGPETQYF
TGTGCCAGCAGCTGGTCGGGTAGCGGGGGGCCGGAGACCCAGTACTTC
>TRBV5-6|TRBD1|few|TRBJ1-5
CASSLVQGAQHF
TGTGCCAGCAGCTTGGTCCAGGGGGCCCAGCATTTT